This TCR beta chain was documented in a study of graft-versus-host responses after intestinal transplantation. Looking at the study overall: Recipients had transplants, and these were multivisceral, liver-intestinal, or isolated intestinal. General study findings and limits: Early post-transplant HvG declines tracked with peak circulating GvH clone levels. GvH clones appeared in recipient marrow, some first in ileum or blood.

Profiling relied on immunoSEQ multiplex PCR, and the TCRdb table lists in-frame clones only, not all of them. In the table there are 75,000 to 95,000 clones, 91% of which are singletons. With respect to this clone: No antigen is known for it.

V gave up 3 bases and J gave up 1 base; unmatched junction bases: 5. CDR3 length: 15 residues. CDR1 SGHVS and CDR2 FQNEAQ come from the germline V gene. The specimen was unstimulated CD4+ T cells sorted from spleen or lymph node cells, collected before transplant. The V and J genes are TRBV7-8 and TRBJ2-5; 7 positions match TRBD2. This TCR derives from a human donor who was the organ donor for an intestinal transplant. CDR3 in DNA: TGTGCCAGCAGCTTGCGCCGGACTAGCCAAGAGACCCAGTACTTC. Translation: CASSLRRTSQETQYF.